The rows below give T cell receptor beta chains drawn from one sample of a study of post-analysis software for immune sequencing data. TCRdb itself ran the PCR reads through MiXCR, one entry per CDR3 protein. Among about 460,000 distinct CDR3 sequences listed, approximately 45% were seen once. The specimen was blood. The source of these receptors is a girl aged 5 to 17 with multiple sclerosis. The CDR3 runs from the conserved cysteine through the conserved F or W. The D gene is left open where the match is weak. Size is stated for part of the rows, as once, few or many counts, or as a class when the clone is expanded.

j_call | clone_size | cdr3_length | v_call | d_call | cdr3_nt | cdr3_aa
TRBJ2-1 | once | 16 | TRBV27 | TRBD2 | TGTGCCAGCAGTCCCACGCTAGCGGAGGCGTACAATGAGCAGTTCTTC | CASSPTLAEAYNEQFF
TRBJ2-5 | NA | 13 | TRBV3-1 | NA | TGTGCCAGCAGCCAAGCGCTAGAAGATGAGCAGTACTTC | CASSQALEDEQYF
TRBJ2-1 | few | 16 | TRBV11-3 | NA | TGTGCCAGCAGCCCGGCCGGGACCTCCTCCTACAATGAGCAGTTCTTC | CASSPAGTSSYNEQFF
TRBJ2-5 | NA | 14 | TRBV4-3 | NA | TGCGCCAGCAGCCAAGATTCTAGGGAAGAGACCCAGTACTTC | CASSQDSREETQYF
TRBJ2-5 | NA | 16 | TRBV4-1 | TRBD1 | TGCGCCAGCAGCCCTTTCTCGACAGGGACAATCTGCGAGCAGTACTTT | CASSPFSTGTICEQYF
TRBJ1-2 | many | 14 | TRBV5-1 | NA | TGCGCCAGCAGCTTGGGAGACAGAAACTATGGCTACACCTTC | CASSLGDRNYGYTF
TRBJ2-5 | NA | 15 | TRBV25-1 | TRBD1 | TGTGCCAGCAGTGGAGGACAGGGGGCTATGGAGACCCAGTACTTC | CASSGGQGAMETQYF
TRBJ2-7 | NA | 14 | TRBV5-1 | TRBD1 | TGTGCCAGCAGCCTAGGACAGGGGAGGGACGAGCAGTACTTC | CASSLGQGRDEQYF
TRBJ2-7 | NA | 15 | TRBV9 | NA | TGTGCCAGCAGCGTAGGAGGGGGAGGACCTCTCGAGCAGTACTTC | CASSVGGGGPLEQYF
TRBJ2-1 | NA | 11 | TRBV19 | NA | TGTGCCAGTAGTTACGGGATAGACCAGTTCTTC | CASSYGIDQFF
TRBJ1-2 | NA | 15 | TRBV4-1 | TRBD1 | TGCGCCAGCAGCCAAGTGGACAGGGGTGACTATGGCTACACCTTC | CASSQVDRGDYGYTF
TRBJ2-7 | NA | 16 | TRBV7-2 | NA | TGTGCCAGCACCTTCAACGGCGGGATGAGCTCCTACGAGCAGTACTTC | CASTFNGGMSSYEQYF
TRBJ2-7 | few | 13 | TRBV6-2/TRBV6-3 | NA | TGTGCCAGCAGTCGGGAACAGGGCTACGAGCAGTACTTC | CASSREQGYEQYF
TRBJ1-6 | few | 16 | TRBV5-6 | NA | TGTGCCAGCAGCTTGAAATCGGCGGGATCCAATTCACCCCTCCACTTT | CASSLKSAGSNSPLHF
TRBJ2-1 | NA | 14 | TRBV7-2 | TRBD1 | TGTGCCAGCAGCCTGATTCAGGGGGTGGATGAGCAGTTCTTC | CASSLIQGVDEQFF
TRBJ2-5 | once | 15 | TRBV5-1 | NA | TGCGCCAGCAGCTTGGCGAACAGGGTCGGAGAGACCCAGTACTTC | CASSLANRVGETQYF
TRBJ2-3 | NA | 16 | TRBV12-3/TRBV12-4 | TRBD2 | TGTGCCAGCAGTTTCGGGGCGGGAGCCGGCCCAGATACGCAGTATTTT | CASSFGAGAGPDTQYF
TRBJ2-7 | NA | 14 | TRBV6-2/TRBV6-3 | NA | TGTGCCAGCAGTTATCTCCGGGACCCCTACGAGCAGTACTTC | CASSYLRDPYEQYF
TRBJ2-5 | few | 15 | TRBV7-2 | NA | TGTGCCAGCAGCTTAGACAGGGGGGGCCGCAAGACCCAGTACTTC | CASSLDRGGRKTQYF
TRBJ2-3 | few | 16 | TRBV27 | TRBD2 | TGTGCCAGCAAGACTAGCGGGTTTCCTAGCACAGATACGCAGTATTTT | CASKTSGFPSTDTQYF
TRBJ2-7 | NA | 15 | TRBV27 | NA | TGTGCCAGCAGTGCCTGGAAGGGGTTGGCCTACGAGCAGTACTTC | CASSAWKGLAYEQYF
TRBJ1-2 | NA | 13 | TRBV27 | NA | TGTGCCAGCAGTCAAGGACAGATCTATGGCTACACCTTC | CASSQGQIYGYTF
TRBJ1-4 | few | 15 | TRBV4-1 | TRBD1 | TGCGCCAGCAGCCGGACCGGGACAGGGAGGGAAAAACTGTTTTTT | CASSRTGTGREKLFF
TRBJ2-7 | few | 14 | TRBV4-1 | TRBD1 | TGCGCCAGCAGTCCCGGACAGGGGGTTGAAGAGCAGTACTTC | CASSPGQGVEEQYF
TRBJ1-2 | NA | 15 | TRBV24-1 | NA | TGTGCCACCAGTGATGAGACAGACCTTAACTATGGCTACACCTTC | CATSDETDLNYGYTF
TRBJ2-5 | NA | 16 | TRBV20-1 | NA | TGCAGTGCTAGGGCTCGGGTGAAATTGATTGGAGAGACCCAGTACTTC | CSARARVKLIGETQYF
TRBJ2-5 | NA | 14 | TRBV9 | NA | TGTGCCAGCAGCGAGGAAGGGTTTCGGGAGACCCAGTACTTC | CASSEEGFRETQYF
TRBJ2-3 | NA | 16 | TRBV20-1 | TRBD2 | TGCAGTGCCCACTCCCGACTAGCGGGAGGTACAGATACGCAGTATTTT | CSAHSRLAGGTDTQYF
TRBJ1-5 | few | 14 | TRBV5-1 | NA | TGCGCCAGCAGCTTGGCCGATAGCAATCAGCCCCAGCATTTT | CASSLADSNQPQHF
TRBJ2-5 | few | 11 | TRBV5-1 | NA | TGCGCCAGCAGCTTTTGGGAGACCCAGTACTTC | CASSFWETQYF
TRBJ2-1 | NA | 15 | TRBV28 | NA | TGTGCCAGCAGTTTTCAGGGTGGCTCCTACAATGAGCAGTTCTTC | CASSFQGGSYNEQFF
TRBJ1-1 | NA | 14 | TRBV28 | NA | TGTGCCAGCAGTTTCATAGGGCAGAACACTGAAGCTTTCTTT | CASSFIGQNTEAFF
TRBJ2-4 | NA | 12 | TRBV29-1 | NA | TGCAGCGTTAAAAACCAGGGAAGAGAGCAGTACTTC | CSVKNQGREQYF